These T cell receptor beta chains were read from a single sample in a study of shared T cell receptors in the human thymus. TCRdb keeps only in-frame clones here, not all; method: immunoSEQ multiplex PCR. The data show hundreds of thousands of clones, 85% to 90% seen once. These same records also appear under a second study, on human thymus T cells.

Sequenced sample: thymocytes. These receptors all stem from a boy under three years old with a congenital heart defect. Each CDR3 is given with its conserved first and last residue. A D gene is named only where the DNA matches it firmly. Rows may omit the clone size; those that give it use once, few, many or a size class.

V gene: TRBV9; D gene: NA; J gene: TRBJ2-4; clone size: once; CDR3 protein: CASSVDTNVLAKNIQYF; CDR3 DNA: TGTGCCAGCAGCGTCGACACCAACGTACTAGCCAAAAACATTCAGTACTTC
V gene: TRBV6-1; D gene: NA; J gene: TRBJ1-4; clone size: NA; CDR3 protein: CASKTSGFPNEKLFF; CDR3 DNA: TGTGCCAGCAAGACTTCAGGGTTCCCCAATGAAAAACTGTTTTTT
V gene: TRBV27; D gene: TRBD2; J gene: TRBJ2-7; clone size: NA; CDR3 protein: CASGGEDEQYF; CDR3 DNA: TGTGCCAGCGGGGGGGAAGACGAGCAGTACTTC
V gene: TRBV29-1; D gene: TRBD1; J gene: TRBJ1-2; clone size: once; CDR3 protein: CSVDNRGCNYGYTF; CDR3 DNA: TGCAGCGTTGATAACAGGGGCTGTAACTATGGCTACACCTTC
V gene: TRBV10-2; D gene: NA; J gene: TRBJ2-1; clone size: NA; CDR3 protein: CASTPERPLNIGRGNEQFF; CDR3 DNA: TGCGCCAGCACCCCTGAGAGGCCCCTAAATATTGGGAGGGGGAATGAGCAGTTCTTC
V gene: TRBV23-1; D gene: NA; J gene: TRBJ2-1; clone size: once; CDR3 protein: CASSHHRVNNEQFF; CDR3 DNA: TGCGCCAGCAGTCACCACCGGGTCAACAATGAGCAGTTCTTC
V gene: TRBV7-2; D gene: TRBD1; J gene: TRBJ1-4; clone size: few; CDR3 protein: CASRPGQTLPEGEKLFF; CDR3 DNA: TGTGCCAGCAGGCCGGGACAGACACTCCCAGAGGGTGAAAAACTGTTTTTT
V gene: TRBV6-1; D gene: TRBD2; J gene: TRBJ2-7; clone size: NA; CDR3 protein: CASSEAPGGTEQYF; CDR3 DNA: TGTGCCAGCAGTGAAGCGCCGGGGGGAACCGAGCAGTACTTC
V gene: TRBV4-2; D gene: TRBD2; J gene: TRBJ2-3; clone size: NA; CDR3 protein: CASSHGRREGRADTQYF; CDR3 DNA: TGTGCCAGCAGCCACGGACGGCGGGAGGGGCGGGCAGATACGCAGTATTTT
V gene: TRBV6-5; D gene: NA; J gene: TRBJ2-3; clone size: NA; CDR3 protein: CATGDTQYF; CDR3 DNA: TGTGCCACGGGGGATACGCAGTATTTT
V gene: TRBV27; D gene: TRBD2; J gene: TRBJ2-3; clone size: NA; CDR3 protein: CASRGREEKDTQYF; CDR3 DNA: TGTGCCAGCAGGGGGCGGGAGGAAAAAGATACGCAGTATTTT
V gene: TRBV12-5; D gene: NA; J gene: TRBJ2-1; clone size: NA; CDR3 protein: CASGFHAGALDNEQFF; CDR3 DNA: TGTGCTAGTGGTTTCCATGCAGGGGCGTTGGACAATGAGCAGTTCTTC
V gene: TRBV5-1; D gene: NA; J gene: TRBJ2-7; clone size: NA; CDR3 protein: CASSGPLDANPYEQYF; CDR3 DNA: TGCGCCAGCAGCGGCCCCCTAGATGCGAATCCCTACGAGCAGTACTTC
V gene: TRBV5-8; D gene: NA; J gene: TRBJ1-1; clone size: NA; CDR3 protein: CASSLGGNTEAFF; CDR3 DNA: TGTGCCAGCAGCTTGGGAGGGAACACTGAAGCTTTCTTT
V gene: TRBV19; D gene: TRBD1; J gene: TRBJ1-1; clone size: NA; CDR3 protein: CASSTEQGIGNTEAFF; CDR3 DNA: TGTGCCAGTAGTACCGAACAGGGGATCGGGAACACTGAAGCTTTCTTT
V gene: TRBV7-3; D gene: TRBD2; J gene: TRBJ2-1; clone size: NA; CDR3 protein: CASSLYVAGQYNEQFF; CDR3 DNA: TGTGCCAGCAGCCTGTACGTAGCGGGACAATACAATGAGCAGTTCTTC
V gene: TRBV9; D gene: TRBD1; J gene: TRBJ2-7; clone size: NA; CDR3 protein: CASSAEDRGKYYEQYF; CDR3 DNA: TGTGCCAGCAGCGCCGAAGACAGGGGAAAGTACTACGAGCAGTACTTC
V gene: TRBV11-1; D gene: NA; J gene: TRBJ2-7; clone size: NA; CDR3 protein: CASSPQSWAGDEQYF; CDR3 DNA: TGTGCCAGCAGCCCCCAAAGCTGGGCAGGGGACGAGCAGTACTTC
V gene: TRBV6-4; D gene: TRBD2; J gene: TRBJ2-1; clone size: NA; CDR3 protein: CASSENPLAGGNNEQFF; CDR3 DNA: TGTGCCAGCAGTGAAAACCCTCTAGCGGGAGGTAACAATGAGCAGTTCTTC
V gene: TRBV19; D gene: TRBD1; J gene: TRBJ1-3; clone size: NA; CDR3 protein: CATRTGFGNTIYF; CDR3 DNA: TGTGCCACCCGGACAGGGTTTGGAAACACCATATATTTT